The present T cell receptor (beta chain) was sequenced within a study of blood T cell repertoires in COVID-19. In the study overall: The origin of the acute and convalescent COVID-19 samples was the United States, Italy and Spain. Sources were T cells, B-cell-depleted T cells, or PBMCs; the material itself was cDNA or gDNA.

Authors' analysis steps: By means of reference gene primer amplification, nucleated cell counts were estimated. Measured with immunoSEQ multiplex PCR; TCRdb has only the in-frame clones, and not every one. The DNA was the basis for D and trimming; V, J and clone size are from that table. The table includes roughly 170,000 clones, 85% to 90% detected once. This clone was recorded only once. This CDR3 spans 15 amino acids. J gave up 7 bases and V 5 bases, and 7 bases lay outside the gene matches. In germline, CDR1 is MNHEY, CDR2 SVGEGT. The clonotype comes from a man aged 65 to 79 with active or convalescent COVID-19. Sample: peripheral blood. This chain joins TRBV6-2 or TRBV6-3 and TRBJ1-5; 11 bases map to TRBD1. CDR3 protein: CASSGDRGLRQPQHF. CDR3 in DNA: TGTGCCAGCAGTGGGGACAGGGGGTTGCGGCAGCCCCAGCATTTT.